This TCR beta chain comes out of a study of blood T cell repertoires in COVID-19. The wider study: PBMCs, B-cell-depleted T cells, or T cells were the source of the cDNA or gDNA that made up the material.

With V trimmed by 2 bases and J by 7 bases, 5 bases remained unmatched. Germline CDR1 SGDLS, CDR2 YYNGEE. The CDR3 is 14 residues long. TCRdb's copy holds only in-frame clones and misses some; the assay was immunoSEQ multiplex PCR. The sample shows approximately 670,000 clones, 85% to 90% of them seen only once. The clonotype was recovered from a woman between 18 and 29 years old with acute or convalescent COVID-19. The genes are TRBV9 and TRBJ1-5; TRBD1 agrees at 8 bases. Input material: peripheral blood. The CDR3 nucleotides are TGTGCCAGCAGCGTCGACAGGGGCGGGCAGCCCCAGCATTTT. This codes for CASSVDRGGQPQHF.